This T cell receptor (beta chain) was observed in a study of beta chain features in type 1 diabetes. This clone was found a few times. Its antigen is still unknown. Germline V lookup: CDR1 SQVTM, CDR2 ANQGSEA. This CDR3 has 10 amino acids. Trimming stripped 7 bases from V and 5 bases from J, with 8 bases between. Study-level points and caveats: Moderate yet significant TCRB CDR3 shortening was seen in Type 1 diabetes patients in all four CD4+ subsets.

Expressed TCRB transcripts got sequenced, as all isolated RNA was reverse transcribed. Assay used: immunoSEQ multiplex PCR; TCRdb lists only in-frame clones, some missing. The table lists about 740,000 clones, 10% to 15% of them singletons. The V and J genes are TRBV29-1 and TRBJ2-5; TRBD2 might be the D (5 bases). The specimen sequenced was naive CD4+ T cells from blood. The clonotype comes from a man between 18 and 29 years old with type 1 diabetes. CDR3 nucleotide sequence: TGCAGCGGACGGGGTGAGACCCAGTACTTC. The encoded protein is CSGRGETQYF.